The clone carrying this TCR beta chain was observed a few times. Its matching antigen is unknown. TCRdb independently ran MiXCR on the 5' RACE reads; one entry per CDR3 protein. The sample includes fewer than 500,000 distinct CDR3 sequences, 20% to 30% seen only once; the top ten take about 12%. These data come from a study of T-cell memory formation after mild COVID-19. Study details: The study found TCR clusters largely donor specific. Study-wide results and caveats: SARS-CoV-2 specificity of second-wave clones peaking day 37 was unconfirmed. Mostly located in CM and EM were contracting CD4+ clones, with contracting CD8+ clones located in EMRA.

Germline CDR1 is SQVTM and CDR2 is ANQGSEA. V dropped 4 bases and J dropped 4 bases, with 7 bases sitting between them. The CDR3 consists of 11 residues. The receptor was derived from an adult woman who had mild COVID-19 (a few samples of this study predate the infection). Cell type and time point are not known. This chain uses TRBV29-1 with TRBJ2-5, with no clear D. Sequencing was carried out using PBMCs or a T cell subset sorted from them (not recorded which). The CDR3 DNA reads as TGCAGCGTTGGCCCTGGAGAGACCCAGTACTTC. It yields the protein CSVGPGETQYF. The whole variable domain, remainder taken from reference TRBV29-1 and TRBJ2-5, is SAVISQKPSRDICQRGTSLTIQCQVDSQVTMMFWYRQQPGQSLTLIATANQGSEATYESGFVIDKFPISRPNLTFSTLTVSNMSPEDSSIYLCSVGPGETQYFGPGTRLLVL.